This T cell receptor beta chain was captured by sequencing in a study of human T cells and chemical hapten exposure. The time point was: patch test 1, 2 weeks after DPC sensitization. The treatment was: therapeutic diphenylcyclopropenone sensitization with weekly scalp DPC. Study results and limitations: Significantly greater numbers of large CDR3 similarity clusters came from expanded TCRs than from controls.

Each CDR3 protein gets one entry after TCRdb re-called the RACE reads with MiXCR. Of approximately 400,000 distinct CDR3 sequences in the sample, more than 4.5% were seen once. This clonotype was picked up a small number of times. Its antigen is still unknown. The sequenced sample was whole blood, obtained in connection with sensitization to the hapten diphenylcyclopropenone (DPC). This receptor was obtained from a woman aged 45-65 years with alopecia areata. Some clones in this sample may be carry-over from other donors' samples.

The CDR3 loop reads CSALTDRVYTGELFF. DNA for the CDR3: TGCAGTGCTCTCACCGACCGGGTCTACACCGGGGAGCTGTTTTTT. The chain links TRBV20-1 to TRBJ2-2, with D unresolved. Trimming stripped 5 bases from V and 3 bases from J, with 16 bases between. Germline CDR1 is DFQATT and CDR2 is SNEGSKA (reference sequence). This CDR3 contains 15 residues.